The present T cell receptor (beta chain) was sequenced within a study of T cell clones after liver transplantation. Study in general: TCRbeta sequencing after a pre-transplant mixed lymphocyte reaction identified graft-donor-reactive clones, later tracked in post-transplant blood. Apart from a few HCV-positive recipients, transplants were for non-autoimmune, non-viral reasons. Third-party-reactive TCRbeta sequences from pre-transplant mixed lymphocyte reactions served as antigen-independent comparators. Whole-study findings and limits: Donor-reactive sequences fell more than third party-reactive ones, suggesting partial deletion.

The CDR3 spans 14 residues. Germline V gene lookup returns CDR1 SGHNT and CDR2 YYREEE (reference sequence). V dropped 2 bases and J dropped 3 bases, with 12 bases sitting between them. Profiling relied on immunoSEQ multiplex PCR, and the TCRdb table lists in-frame clones only, not all of them. Among 20,000 to 25,000 clones listed, about four fifths were seen once. The sample holds a few counts of this clone. Its antigen is unknown. This sequence joins TRBV5-4 and TRBJ2-7; D is undetermined. The TCR sequence derives from a human patient who received a liver transplant. Some of the T cells may derive from the graft donor. This sample comprised CD8+ T cells from blood, obtained 52 to 60 months after liver transplant. As DNA, the CDR3 is TGTGCCAGCAGCTTTCTCGCGTCTGGCTACGAGCAGTACTTC. Translating gives CASSFLASGYEQYF.